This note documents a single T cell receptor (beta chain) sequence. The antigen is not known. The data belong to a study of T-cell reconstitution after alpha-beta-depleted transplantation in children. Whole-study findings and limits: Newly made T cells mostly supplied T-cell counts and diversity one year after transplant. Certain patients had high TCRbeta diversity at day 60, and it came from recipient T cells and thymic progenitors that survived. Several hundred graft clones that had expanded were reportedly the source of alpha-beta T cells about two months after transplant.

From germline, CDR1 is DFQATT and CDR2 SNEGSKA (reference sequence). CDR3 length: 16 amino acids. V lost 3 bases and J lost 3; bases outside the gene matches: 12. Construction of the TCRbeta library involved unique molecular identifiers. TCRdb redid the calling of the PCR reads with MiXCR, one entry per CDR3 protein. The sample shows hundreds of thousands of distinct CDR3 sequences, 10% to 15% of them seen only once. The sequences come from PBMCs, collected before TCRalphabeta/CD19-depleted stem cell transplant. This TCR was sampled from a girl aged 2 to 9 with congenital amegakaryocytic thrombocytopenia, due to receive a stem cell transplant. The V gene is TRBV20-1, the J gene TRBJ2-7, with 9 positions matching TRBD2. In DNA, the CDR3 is TGCAGTGCTAGTGGGTACCTCGCGGGAGGGAACTACGAGCAGTACTTC. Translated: CSASGYLAGGNYEQYF.